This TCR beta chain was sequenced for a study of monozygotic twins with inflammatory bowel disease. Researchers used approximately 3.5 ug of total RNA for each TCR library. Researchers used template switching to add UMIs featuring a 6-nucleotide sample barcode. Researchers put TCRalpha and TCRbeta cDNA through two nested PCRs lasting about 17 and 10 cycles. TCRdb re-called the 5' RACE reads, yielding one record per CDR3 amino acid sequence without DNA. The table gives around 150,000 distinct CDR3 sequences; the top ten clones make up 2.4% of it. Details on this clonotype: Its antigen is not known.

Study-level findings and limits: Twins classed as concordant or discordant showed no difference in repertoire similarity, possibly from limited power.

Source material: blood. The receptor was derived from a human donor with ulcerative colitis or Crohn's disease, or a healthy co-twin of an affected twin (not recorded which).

The CDR3: CASSRLEGDRVAEQYF. The gene calls are TRBV3-1 and TRBJ2-7; TCRdb's D call, TRBD1, is unchecked because there is no DNA. This CDR3 spans 16 amino acids. Germline V gene lookup returns CDR1 LGHDT and CDR2 YNNKEL (reference sequence).